A single sample gave rise to the 26 T cell receptor beta chains below, sequenced in a study of CD8+ T cells in alopecia areata (dated by TCRdb to the late 2010s). Libraries were made using the immunoSEQ multiplex PCR assay. For TCR sequencing, RNA was extracted from every sample and reverse transcribed into cDNA to serve as template. Entries here come from immuneACCESS through TCRdb and include only in-frame sequences with V and J called. Some clones fail to appear in such tables; in the studies checked, an unresolved V gene covers under half of the shortfall, and the cause of the remainder is unknown. The sample records about 250,000 clones, 60% of which are singletons. 0.75% to 0.95% of the sample is taken by the ten largest. Sample treatment or condition, as interpreted from the label and publication: oral pan-JAK inhibitor, 5-10 mg twice daily. The sample consisted of CD4+ T cells sorted from blood, taken between weeks 51 and 52, from a patient treated with tofacitinib. Source of these receptors: a human donor with alopecia areata.

This rearrangement joins TRBV29-1 to TRBJ2-1; 8 nucleotides align to TRBD1. Germline lookup yields CDR1 SQVTM and CDR2 ANQGSEA. The CDR3 loop spans 14 amino acids. The V and J ends lost 1 base and 4 bases, in that order; junction bases with no gene match: 3. CDR3 protein: CSVEGQGQYNEQFF. In DNA, the CDR3 is TGCAGCGTTGAAGGACAGGGGCAATACAATGAGCAGTTCTTC.

The V call is TRBV5-6, the J call TRBJ1-6; tentative D call: TRBD1 (6 bases). The CDR3 is 13 amino acids. V shed 6 bases and J shed 7 bases, with 11 bases lying between them. Looked up from germline, CDR1 is SGHDT and CDR2 is YYEEEE. CDR3 protein: CASTQGPNSPLHF. CDR3 nucleotide sequence: TGTGCCAGCACGCAGGGGCCGAATTCACCCCTCCACTTT.

The V and J genes are TRBV5-1 and TRBJ2-3; D uncertain. Trimming cost V 1 base and J 2 bases, with 17 bases left between them. Per germline, CDR1 SGHRS and CDR2 YFSETQ. This CDR3 region has 17 residues. The CDR3 loop is CASSLIGVAHITDTQYF. Written as DNA, the CDR3 is TGCGCCAGCAGCTTGATTGGTGTAGCCCATATCACAGATACGCAGTATTTT.

V and J are TRBV29-1 and TRBJ1-2; the D is unclear. The CDR3 totals 13 residues. Trimming took 4 bases from V and 4 from J, leaving 13 bases between them. Germline V gene sequence: CDR1 SQVTM, CDR2 ANQGSEA. CDR3 residues: CSVGGMGSYGYTF. DNA of the CDR3: TGCAGCGTTGGGGGTATGGGTTCCTATGGCTACACCTTC.

The chain employs TRBV5-6 and TRBJ1-2; no firm D call. With 4 bases removed from V and 2 bases from J, the gap between germline ends came to 12 bases. From germline, CDR1 is SGHDT and CDR2 YYEEEE. The CDR3 consists of 14 residues. The CDR3 reads CASSLQLTNYGYTF. The DNA of the CDR3 is TGTGCCAGCAGCCTCCAGCTAACGAACTATGGCTACACCTTC.

Worth noting for this clone: The sample carries other DNA sequences with the same CDR3. This chain joins TRBV30 and TRBJ1-4, with D maybe TRBD1 (5 bases). Germline-derived CDR1 and CDR2 are GTSNPN and SVGIG (reference sequence). V lost 1 base and J lost 5, with 8 bases in between. The CDR3 contains 13 residues. The CDR3 DNA reads as TGTGCCTGGAGTGGGCAGGGCAATGAAAAACTGTTTTTT. Its translation is CAWSGQGNEKLFF. Full variable domain (missing parts from reference TRBV30 and TRBJ1-4): SQTIHQWPATLVQPVGSPLSLECTVEGTSNPNLYWYRQAAGRGLQLLFYSVGIGQISSEVPQNLSASRPQDRQFILSSKKLLLSDSGFYLCAWSGQGNEKLFFGSGTQLSVL.

V and J are TRBV30 and TRBJ2-5, with D perhaps being TRBD1 or TRBD2 (5 bases each). Trimming left V 2 bases short and J 5 bases short, with 12 bases between. The CDR3 is 13 amino acids. Germline V CDR1 and CDR2: GTSNPN, SVGIG (reference sequence). CDR3 in amino acids: CAWSLGVWETQYF. In DNA form, the CDR3 reads TGTGCCTGGAGTTTGGGGGTTTGGGAGACCCAGTACTTC.

This clone was seen a handful of times. The rearrangement links TRBV27 to TRBJ1-2, with a possible D match to TRBD1 (6 bases). The CDR3 is 14 residues long. V was shortened by 3 bases and J by 4 bases, with 12 bases between the two germline ends. Germline lookup yields CDR1 MNHEY and CDR2 SMNVEV (reference sequence). The CDR3 bases are TGTGCCAGCAGTTTTGACAGGATGGGCTATGGCTACACCTTC. It yields the protein CASSFDRMGYGYTF.

The chain couples TRBV29-1 to TRBJ2-3; tentatively, D is TRBD2 (7 bases). The V gene lost 1 base and the J gene lost 1 base, with 9 bases spanning the gap. Germline V gene data show CDR1 as SQVTM and CDR2 as ANQGSEA. CDR3 length equals 14 residues. The CDR3 sequence is CSVEAGGRTDTQYF. In DNA form, the CDR3 reads TGCAGCGTTGAAGCGGGGGGCCGCACAGATACGCAGTATTTT.

This clone has only a few counts. The rearrangement links TRBV5-1 to TRBJ2-6; D uncertain. CDR1 and CDR2 (germline): SGHRS, YFSETQ. This CDR3 is built from 14 residues. Trimming left V 4 bases short and J 0 bases short, with 5 bases between. In DNA form, the CDR3 reads TGCGCCAGCAGCATGGACTCTGGGGCCAACGTCCTGACTTTC. Protein sequence: CASSMDSGANVLTF.

This clone has ten or more counts. This chain connects TRBV10-3 to TRBJ2-7; 16 nucleotides align to TRBD2. V shed 0 bases and J 6 bases; nucleotides not matched to a gene: 5. Germline V gene sequence: CDR1 ENHRY, CDR2 SYGVKD. This CDR3 comprises 17 residues. In nucleotides, the CDR3 is TGTGCCATCAGTGAGTCTGGGACTAGCGGGGGGGCGAGCGAGCAGTACTTC. It codes for CAISESGTSGGASEQYF.

This clone was seen once. The rearrangement links TRBV25-1 to TRBJ2-2; perhaps D is TRBD1 or TRBD2 (5 bases each). Trimming stripped 1 base from V and 1 base from J, with 7 bases between. The CDR3 is 15 amino acids. The V gene's germline CDR1 is MGHDK and CDR2 SYGVNS. The CDR3: CASSEFGGNTGELFF. The CDR3 DNA reads TGTGCCAGCAGTGAATTTGGGGGGAACACCGGGGAGCTGTTTTTT.

The V call is TRBV29-1, the J call TRBJ2-7, with 8 bases that match TRBD2. With 3 bases clipped from V and 1 base from J, the junction kept 2 bases outside the gene matches. Per germline, CDR1 SQVTM and CDR2 ANQGSEA. This CDR3 region has 13 residues. The CDR3 protein is CSVDERGSYEQYF. For the CDR3, the DNA is TGCAGCGTTGACGAGCGGGGGTCCTACGAGCAGTACTTC.

This clone was counted only a few times. The chain combines TRBV27 with TRBJ1-2; D is unclear. The germline V gene has CDR1 MNHEY and CDR2 SMNVEV (reference sequence). The CDR3 consists of 10 residues. Trimming cost V 3 bases and J 4 bases, with 0 bases left between them. The CDR3 bases are TGTGCCAGCAGTTTCTATGGCTACACCTTC. It is translated as CASSFYGYTF.

The chain has TRBV5-6 and TRBJ2-3, with D perhaps being TRBD1 or TRBD2 (5 bases each). This CDR3 is built from 17 residues. Trimming took off 4 bases at V and 0 bases at J, with 18 bases between the two ends. Germline CDR1 and CDR2: SGHDT and YYEEEE. The CDR3 coding sequence is TGTGCCAGCAGCGAATACCGGGACCCCGACAGCACAGATACGCAGTATTTT. Protein product: CASSEYRDPDSTDTQYF.

This chain connects TRBV30 to TRBJ1-1; 10 bases match TRBD1. This CDR3 has 13 amino acids. After removal of 8 bases from V and 1 base from J, the junction contained 4 bases not matched to a gene. CDR1 is GTSNPN and CDR2 is SVGIG in the germline V gene (reference sequence). CDR3 sequence: CAGRTGGNTEAFF. DNA for the CDR3: TGTGCCGGTCGGACAGGGGGGAACACTGAAGCTTTCTTT.

The V gene is TRBV6-1, the J gene TRBJ1-5, with a tentative D call TRBD1 (6 bases). Trimming pared 5 bases from V and 2 bases from J, leaving 13 bases between. The CDR3 sequence is 15 residues long. Looked up from germline, CDR1 is MNHNS and CDR2 is SASEGT. The CDR3 reads CASSSTGNGNQPQHF. The CDR3 coding sequence is TGTGCCAGCAGTTCTACAGGGAATGGCAATCAGCCCCAGCATTTT.

The rearrangement links TRBV15 to TRBJ2-5, with a weak D call TRBD2 (5 bases). Trimming took 4 bases from V and 2 from J, leaving 8 bases between them. The length of the CDR3 is 13 residues. Germline V lookup: CDR1 LNHNV, CDR2 YYDKDF (reference sequence). The CDR3 here is CATSKRTQETQYF. CDR3 coding DNA: TGTGCCACCAGCAAACGGACTCAAGAGACCCAGTACTTC. The variable domain in full, with the rest retrieved from reference TRBV15 and TRBJ2-5, is DAMVIQNPRYQVTQFGKPVTLSCSQTLNHNVMYWYQQKSSQAPKLLFHYYDKDFNNEADTPDNFQSRRPNTSFCFLDIRSPGLGDTAMYLCATSKRTQETQYFGPGTRLLVL.

The chain links TRBV4-3 to TRBJ1-4; maybe TRBD1 (6 bases). Trimming pared 4 bases from V and 7 bases from J, leaving 13 bases between. This CDR3 has 14 residues. The germline gives CDR1 LGHNA, CDR2 YSLEER. In nucleotides, the CDR3 is TGCGCCAGCAGCCCCAGGGGAGTAGGTGAAAAACTGTTTTTT. Translated: CASSPRGVGEKLFF.

The V and J genes are TRBV5-1 and TRBJ1-6, with 10 bases aligning to TRBD1. After removal of 1 base from V and 7 bases from J, the junction contained 2 bases not matched to a gene. Germline assignment: CDR1 SGHRS and CDR2 YFSETQ. The CDR3 length is 15 residues. CDR3 residues: CASSLSGQGNSPLHF. CDR3 in DNA: TGCGCCAGCAGCTTGTCGGGACAGGGGAATTCACCCCTCCACTTT.

This clone was recorded once. The chain combines TRBV27 with TRBJ1-6; maybe TRBD1 (6 bases). Germline lookup yields CDR1 MNHEY and CDR2 SMNVEV (reference sequence). This CDR3 region has 14 residues. Trimming removed 5 bases from V and 7 bases from J, with 12 bases in between. CDR3 in amino acids: CASSPPGANSPLHF. For the CDR3, the DNA is TGTGCCAGCAGTCCCCCAGGGGCCAATTCACCCCTCCACTTT.

This clone was recorded only once. J is TRBJ2-5 and V is TRBV10-3, with D unresolved. The germline V gene encodes CDR1 ENHRY and CDR2 SYGVKD. Trimming shortened V by 2 bases and J by 4 bases, and 5 bases separated the two germline ends. The CDR3 runs to 12 residues. The DNA for the CDR3 is TGTGCCATCAGTGAGGACATAGAGACCCAGTACTTC. This sequence encodes CAISEDIETQYF.

A word on this clone: At the DNA level, this CDR3 is encoded by other sequences in the same sample as well. The V gene is TRBV18, the J gene TRBJ2-5; no clear D. Trimming took 2 bases from V and 5 from J, leaving 3 bases between them. The CDR3 contains 11 residues. Per the germline V gene, CDR1 is KGHSH and CDR2 is LQKENI. The CDR3 DNA reads as TGTGCCAGCTCACCAGAGGAGACCCAGTACTTC. Protein product: CASSPEETQYF.

The V call is TRBV6-5, the J call TRBJ1-1; 9 positions agree with TRBD1. This CDR3 has 12 amino acids. Trimming removed 10 bases from V and 6 bases from J; junction bases left unmatched: 6. Germline values: CDR1 MNHEY, CDR2 SVGAGI. The CDR3 loop reads CATGQGFAEAFF. The CDR3 nucleotides are TGTGCCACCGGACAGGGGTTCGCTGAAGCTTTCTTT.

Only one count was recorded for this clone. The chain combines TRBV30 with TRBJ1-5; the D gene is possibly TRBD1 (5 bases). CDR1 GTSNPN and CDR2 SVGIG come from the germline V gene (reference sequence). V dropped 3 bases and J dropped 4 bases, with 13 bases sitting between them. There are 14 residues in the CDR3. For the CDR3, the DNA is TGTGCCTGGAGCAGGGAGCTGTCAAATCAGCCCCAGCATTTT. This sequence encodes CAWSRELSNQPQHF. The full variable domain, completed using reference TRBV30 and TRBJ1-5, is SQTIHQWPATLVQPVGSPLSLECTVEGTSNPNLYWYRQAAGRGLQLLFYSVGIGQISSEVPQNLSASRPQDRQFILSSKKLLLSDSGFYLCAWSRELSNQPQHFGDGTRLSIL.

This clone was counted between two and nine times. This rearrangement joins TRBV4-1 to TRBJ2-1; D uncertain. Germline V CDR1 and CDR2: MGHRA, YSYEKL. The CDR3 length is 14 residues. Trimming removed 4 bases at V and 10 bases at J, with 17 bases between. This chain's CDR3 is CASSPLPRVYEQFF. The CDR3 nucleotides read TGCGCCAGCAGCCCACTCCCAAGGGTGTACGAGCAGTTCTTC.